The clone carrying this TCR beta chain was seen only once. Profiling relied on immunoSEQ multiplex PCR, and the TCRdb table lists in-frame clones only, not all of them. This sample has roughly 280,000 clones, with under 95% found just once. This CDR3 comprises 17 residues. CDR1 is ENHRY and CDR2 is SYGVKD in the germline V gene. V was clipped by 2 bases and J by 6 bases; unmatched bases: 6. Participant-given clinical history determined each cohort assignment. The data are from a study of blood T cell repertoires in COVID-19. Sequencing was done on a sample of PBMCs or T cells enriched from blood (not recorded which). This sequence originates from a man aged 35 to 55 who had been exposed to COVID-19. The chain employs TRBV10-3 and TRBJ2-1, with 14 bases fitting TRBD2. For the CDR3, the DNA is TGTGCCATCAGTGAGGGGACTAGCGGGAGAAGTCGCAATGAGCAGTTCTTC. Translated: CAISEGTSGRSRNEQFF.